This T cell receptor (beta chain) was identified in a study of CD8 T cells in ankylosing spondylitis. Findings of the study overall: Certain motif variants had earlier been reported in reactive arthritis synovial fluid and blood.

Using quantitative 5'-RACE with molecular barcodes, the authors made TCR beta libraries. Each CDR3 protein is one row after TCRdb ran MiXCR on the 5' RACE reads. This sample has about 140,000 distinct CDR3 sequences, with roughly a third found just once. The germline V gene has CDR1 SGHAT and CDR2 FQDESV (reference sequence). With 10 bases clipped from V and 2 bases from J, the junction kept 5 bases outside the gene matches. The CDR3 runs 15 residues. This clonotype has more than one count but fewer than ten. Antigen specificity is unknown. This receptor was identified in a male donor with ankylosing spondylitis. Sequencing used synovial fluid, either unsorted or a sorted T cell fraction (not recorded which). This chain connects TRBV11-1 to TRBJ2-1; 13 positions match TRBD2. This CDR3 reads CATRLAGGTYNEQFF. DNA for the CDR3: TGTGCCACCCGACTAGCGGGAGGCACCTACAATGAGCAGTTCTTC.